This TCR beta chain derives from a study of technical replicates of blood from several donors. CDR1 and CDR2 from the germline V gene are SGDLS and YYNGEE. The ends were cut back, 4 bases at V and 8 bases at J, with 15 bases in the middle. The CDR3 runs to 14 residues. This table comes from immunoSEQ multiplex PCR, and its TCRdb copy is limited to in-frame clones, with some not included. The profile shows roughly 60,000 clones, 91% of them singletons. The source of this sequence is a human donor in good health. Some clones in this sample may be carry-over from other donors' samples. The chain combines TRBV9 with TRBJ1-4; D may be TRBD1 (6 bases). Source material: PBMCs. This chain's CDR3 is CASSYTGSGEKLFF. The CDR3 region has the DNA TGTGCCAGCAGCTATACAGGGTCGGGCGAAAAACTGTTTTTT.